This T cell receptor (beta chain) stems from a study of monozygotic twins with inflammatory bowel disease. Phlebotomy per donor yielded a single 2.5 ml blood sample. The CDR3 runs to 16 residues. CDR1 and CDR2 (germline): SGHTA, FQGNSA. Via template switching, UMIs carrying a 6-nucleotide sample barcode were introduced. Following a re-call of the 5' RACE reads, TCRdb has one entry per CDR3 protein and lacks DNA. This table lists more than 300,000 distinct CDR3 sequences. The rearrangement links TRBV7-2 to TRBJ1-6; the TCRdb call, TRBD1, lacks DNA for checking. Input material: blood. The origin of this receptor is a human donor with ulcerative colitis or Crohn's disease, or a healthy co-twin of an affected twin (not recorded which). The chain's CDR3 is CASSPRQASYNSPLHF.